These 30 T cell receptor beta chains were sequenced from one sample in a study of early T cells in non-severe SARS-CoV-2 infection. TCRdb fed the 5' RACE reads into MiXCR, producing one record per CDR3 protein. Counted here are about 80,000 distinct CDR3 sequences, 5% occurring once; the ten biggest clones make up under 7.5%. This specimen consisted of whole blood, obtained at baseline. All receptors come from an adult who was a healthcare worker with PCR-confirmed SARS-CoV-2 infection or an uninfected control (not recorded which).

The CDR3 is CSARTAGPSYQETQYF. As DNA, the CDR3 is TGCAGTGCGCGGACAGCGGGACCCTCCTACCAAGAGACCCAGTACTTC. The chain uses TRBV20-1 and TRBJ2-5; the D gene is possibly TRBD2 (7 bases). The CDR3 sequence is 16 residues long. Germline V gene lookup returns CDR1 DFQATT and CDR2 SNEGSKA (reference sequence). V lost 6 bases to trimming and J lost 0 bases, with 20 bases between them.

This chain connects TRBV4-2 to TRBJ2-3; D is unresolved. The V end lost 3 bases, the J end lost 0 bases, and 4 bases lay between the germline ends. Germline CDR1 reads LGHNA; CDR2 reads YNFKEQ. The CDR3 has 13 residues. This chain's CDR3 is CASSQESTDTQYF. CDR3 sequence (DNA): TGTGCCAGCAGCCAGGAAAGCACAGATACGCAGTATTTT.

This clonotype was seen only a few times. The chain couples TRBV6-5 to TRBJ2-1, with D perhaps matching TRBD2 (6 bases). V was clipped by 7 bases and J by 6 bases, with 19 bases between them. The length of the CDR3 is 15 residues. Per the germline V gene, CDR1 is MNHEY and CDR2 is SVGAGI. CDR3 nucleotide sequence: TGTGCCAGCAATGATCACCCGGGAGACCCCAATGAGCAGTTCTTC. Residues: CASNDHPGDPNEQFF.

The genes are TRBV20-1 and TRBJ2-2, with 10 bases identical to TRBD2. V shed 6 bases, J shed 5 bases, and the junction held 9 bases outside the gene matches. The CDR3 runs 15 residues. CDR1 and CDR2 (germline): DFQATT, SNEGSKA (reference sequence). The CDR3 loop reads CSARASGSGTGELFF. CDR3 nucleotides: TGCAGTGCCAGGGCTAGCGGGAGTGGAACCGGGGAGCTGTTTTTT.

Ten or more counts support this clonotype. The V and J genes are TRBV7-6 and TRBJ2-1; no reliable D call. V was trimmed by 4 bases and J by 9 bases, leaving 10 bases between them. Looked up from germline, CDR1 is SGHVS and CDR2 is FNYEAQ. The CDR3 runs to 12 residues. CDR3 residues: CASSSSGGEQFF. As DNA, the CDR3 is TGTGCCAGCAGCTCCAGTGGTGGTGAGCAGTTCTTC.

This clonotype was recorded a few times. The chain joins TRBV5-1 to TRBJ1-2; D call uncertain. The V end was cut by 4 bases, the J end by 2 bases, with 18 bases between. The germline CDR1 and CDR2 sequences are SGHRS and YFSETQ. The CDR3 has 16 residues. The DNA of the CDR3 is TGCGCCAGCAGCCCGCTGGTTGGGGATAAGAACTATGGCTACACCTTC. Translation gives CASSPLVGDKNYGYTF. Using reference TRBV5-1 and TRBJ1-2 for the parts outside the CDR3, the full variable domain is KAGVTQTPRYLIKTRGQQVTLSCSPISGHRSVSWYQQTPGQGLQFLFEYFSETQRNKGNFPGRFSGRQFSNSRSEMNVSTLELGDSALYLCASSPLVGDKNYGYTFGSGTRLTVV.

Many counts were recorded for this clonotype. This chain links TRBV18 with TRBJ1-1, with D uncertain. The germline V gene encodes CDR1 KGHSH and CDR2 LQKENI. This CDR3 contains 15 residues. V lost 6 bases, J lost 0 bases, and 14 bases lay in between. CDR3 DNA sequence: TGTGCCAGCTCGCCCCCGGCAGGAGTGAACACTGAAGCTTTCTTT. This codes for CASSPPAGVNTEAFF.

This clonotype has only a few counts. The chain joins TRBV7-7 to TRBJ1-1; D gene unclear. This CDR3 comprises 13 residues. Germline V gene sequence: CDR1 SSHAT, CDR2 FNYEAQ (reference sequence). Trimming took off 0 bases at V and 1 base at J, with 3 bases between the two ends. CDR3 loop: CASSLAENTEAFF. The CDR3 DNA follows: TGTGCCAGCAGCTTAGCAGAGAACACTGAAGCTTTCTTT.

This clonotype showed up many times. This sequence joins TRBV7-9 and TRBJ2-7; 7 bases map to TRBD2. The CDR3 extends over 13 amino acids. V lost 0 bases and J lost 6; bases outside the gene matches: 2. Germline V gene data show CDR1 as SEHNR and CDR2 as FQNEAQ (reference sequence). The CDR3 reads CASSLAVAGEQYF. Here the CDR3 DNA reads TGTGCCAGCAGCTTAGCGGTAGCGGGCGAGCAGTACTTC.

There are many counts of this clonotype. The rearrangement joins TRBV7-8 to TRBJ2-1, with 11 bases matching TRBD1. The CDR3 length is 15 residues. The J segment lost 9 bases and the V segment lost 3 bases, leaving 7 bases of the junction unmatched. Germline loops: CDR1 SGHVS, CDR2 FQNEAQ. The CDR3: CASSFRDRGIAEQFF. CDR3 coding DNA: TGTGCCAGCAGCTTCCGGGACAGGGGGATCGCTGAGCAGTTCTTC.

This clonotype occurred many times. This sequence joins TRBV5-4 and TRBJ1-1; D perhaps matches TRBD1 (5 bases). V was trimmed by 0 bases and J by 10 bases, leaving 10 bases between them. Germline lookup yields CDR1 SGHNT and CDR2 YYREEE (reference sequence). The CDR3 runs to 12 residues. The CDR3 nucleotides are TGTGCCAGCAGCTTGGAGAGGGGTAGAGCTTTCTTT. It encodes CASSLERGRAFF.

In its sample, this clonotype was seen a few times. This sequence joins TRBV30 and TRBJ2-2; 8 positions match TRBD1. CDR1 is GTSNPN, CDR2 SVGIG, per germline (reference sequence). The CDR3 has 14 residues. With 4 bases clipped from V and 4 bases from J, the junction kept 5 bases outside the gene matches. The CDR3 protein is CAWTGDRGTGELFF. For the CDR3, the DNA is TGTGCCTGGACTGGAGACAGGGGCACCGGGGAGCTGTTTTTT.

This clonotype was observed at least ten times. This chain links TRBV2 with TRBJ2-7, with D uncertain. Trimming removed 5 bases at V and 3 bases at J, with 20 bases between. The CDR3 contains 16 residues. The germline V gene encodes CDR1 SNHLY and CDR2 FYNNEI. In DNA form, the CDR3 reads TGTGCCAGCAGTCAGAGCCCAACCCAAAGAAACTACGAGCAGTACTTC. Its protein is CASSQSPTQRNYEQYF. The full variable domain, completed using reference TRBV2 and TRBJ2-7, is EPEVTQTPSHQVTQMGQEVILRCVPISNHLYFYWYRQILGQKVEFLVSFYNNEISEKSEIFDDQFSVERPDGSNFTLKIRSTKLEDSAMYFCASSQSPTQRNYEQYFGPGTRLTVT.

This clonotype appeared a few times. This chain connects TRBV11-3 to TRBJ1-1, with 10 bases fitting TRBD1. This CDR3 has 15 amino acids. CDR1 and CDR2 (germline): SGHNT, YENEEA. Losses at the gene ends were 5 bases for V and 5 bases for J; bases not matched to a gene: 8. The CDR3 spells CASSGPGQGRTEAFF. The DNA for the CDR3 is TGTGCCAGCAGCGGGCCGGGACAGGGGAGGACTGAAGCTTTCTTT.

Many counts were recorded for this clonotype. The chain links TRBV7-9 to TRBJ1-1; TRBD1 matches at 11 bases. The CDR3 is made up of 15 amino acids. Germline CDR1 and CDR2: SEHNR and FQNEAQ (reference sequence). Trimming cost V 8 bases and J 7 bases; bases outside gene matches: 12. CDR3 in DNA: TGTGCCAGCGCAGGGACAGGGGGTTACTTAAATGAAGCTTTCTTT. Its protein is CASAGTGGYLNEAFF.

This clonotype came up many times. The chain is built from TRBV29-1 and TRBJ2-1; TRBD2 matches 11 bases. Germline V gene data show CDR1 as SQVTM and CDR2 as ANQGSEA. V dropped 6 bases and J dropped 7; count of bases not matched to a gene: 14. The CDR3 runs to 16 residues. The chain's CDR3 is CSVDQIRLAGLNEQFF. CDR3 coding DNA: TGCAGCGTCGATCAGATCCGACTAGCGGGATTGAATGAGCAGTTCTTC.

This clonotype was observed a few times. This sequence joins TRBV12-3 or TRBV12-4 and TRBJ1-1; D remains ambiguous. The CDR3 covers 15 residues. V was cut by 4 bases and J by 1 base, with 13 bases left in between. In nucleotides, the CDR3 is TGTGCCAGCAGTTCCCCTAGTTTGGGGAACACTGAAGCTTTCTTT. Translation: CASSSPSLGNTEAFF.

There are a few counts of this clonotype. CDR3 DNA sequence: TGTGCCATCAACCTCGGTGGGACTAGCAACACCGGGGAGCTGTTTTTT. It yields the protein CAINLGGTSNTGELFF. The chain combines TRBV10-3 with TRBJ2-2; 9 bases match TRBD2. V lost 7 bases to trimming and J lost 2 bases; unmatched junction nucleotides: 8. Germline lookup yields CDR1 ENHRY and CDR2 SYGVKD. This CDR3 contains 16 residues.

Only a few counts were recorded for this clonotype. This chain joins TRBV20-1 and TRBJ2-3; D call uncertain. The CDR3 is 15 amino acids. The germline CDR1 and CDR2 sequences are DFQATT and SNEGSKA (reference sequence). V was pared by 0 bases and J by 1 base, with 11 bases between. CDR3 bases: TGCAGTGCTAGAGATAACCGAATCGGCACAGATACGCAGTATTTT. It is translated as CSARDNRIGTDTQYF.

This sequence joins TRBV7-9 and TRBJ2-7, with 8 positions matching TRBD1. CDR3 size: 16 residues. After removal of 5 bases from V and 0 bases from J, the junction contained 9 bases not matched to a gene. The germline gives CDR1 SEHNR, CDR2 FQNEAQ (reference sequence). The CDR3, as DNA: TGTGCCAGCAGCGAGAGGACAGGGACCCTCTCCTACGAGCAGTACTTC. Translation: CASSERTGTLSYEQYF.

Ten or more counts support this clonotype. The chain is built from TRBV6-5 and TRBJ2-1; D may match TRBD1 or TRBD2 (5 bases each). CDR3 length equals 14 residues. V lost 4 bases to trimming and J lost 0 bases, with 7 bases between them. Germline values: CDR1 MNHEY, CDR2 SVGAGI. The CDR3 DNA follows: TGTGCCAGCAGTTGGGGGAGCTCCTACAATGAGCAGTTCTTC. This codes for CASSWGSSYNEQFF.

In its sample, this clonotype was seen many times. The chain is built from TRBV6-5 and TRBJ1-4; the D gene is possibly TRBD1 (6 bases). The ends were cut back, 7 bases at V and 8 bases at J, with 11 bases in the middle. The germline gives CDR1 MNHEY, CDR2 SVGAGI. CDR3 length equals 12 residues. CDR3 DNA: TGTGCCAGCACTCGAAGGGGGGAAAAACTGTTTTTT. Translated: CASTRRGEKLFF.

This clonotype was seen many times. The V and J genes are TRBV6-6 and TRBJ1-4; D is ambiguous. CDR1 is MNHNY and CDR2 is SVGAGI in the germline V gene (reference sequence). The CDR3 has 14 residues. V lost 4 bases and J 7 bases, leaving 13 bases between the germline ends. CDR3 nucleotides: TGTGCCAGCAGTTCCGAGACGGGAACTGAAAAACTGTTTTTT. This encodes CASSSETGTEKLFF.

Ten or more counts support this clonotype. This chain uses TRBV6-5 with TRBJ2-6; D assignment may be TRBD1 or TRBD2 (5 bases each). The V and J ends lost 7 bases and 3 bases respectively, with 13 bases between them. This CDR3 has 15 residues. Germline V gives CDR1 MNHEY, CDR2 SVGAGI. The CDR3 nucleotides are TGTGCCAGCACCCCCGGGGCGCGTGGGGCCAACGTCCTGACTTTC. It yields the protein CASTPGARGANVLTF.

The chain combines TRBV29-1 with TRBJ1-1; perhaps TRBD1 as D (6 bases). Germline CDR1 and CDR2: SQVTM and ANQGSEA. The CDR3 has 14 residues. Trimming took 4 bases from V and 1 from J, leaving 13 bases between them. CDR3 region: CSVVTGTRNTEAFF. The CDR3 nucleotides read TGCAGCGTTGTTACAGGGACCCGGAACACTGAAGCTTTCTTT.

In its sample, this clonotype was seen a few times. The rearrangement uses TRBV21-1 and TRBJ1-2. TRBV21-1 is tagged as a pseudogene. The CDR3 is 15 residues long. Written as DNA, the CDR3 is TGTGCCAGCAGTATCCGGGGACTTACTAACTATGGCTACACCTTC. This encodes CASSIRGLTNYGYTF.

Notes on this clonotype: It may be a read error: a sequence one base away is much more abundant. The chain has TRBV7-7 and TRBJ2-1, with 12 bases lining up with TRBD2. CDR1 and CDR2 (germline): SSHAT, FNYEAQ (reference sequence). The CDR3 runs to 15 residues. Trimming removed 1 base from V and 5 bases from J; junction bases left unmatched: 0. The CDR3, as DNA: TGTGCCAGCAGCTTAGGACTAGCGGGAGACAATGAGCAGTTCTTC. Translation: CASSLGLAGDNEQFF.

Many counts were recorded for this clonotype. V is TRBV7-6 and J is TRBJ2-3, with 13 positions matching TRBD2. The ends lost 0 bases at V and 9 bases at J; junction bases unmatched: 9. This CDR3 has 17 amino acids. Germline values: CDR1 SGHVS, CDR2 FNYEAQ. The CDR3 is CASSLASGGLAGLTQYF. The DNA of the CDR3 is TGTGCCAGCAGCTTAGCCTCTGGGGGACTAGCGGGACTGACGCAGTATTTT.

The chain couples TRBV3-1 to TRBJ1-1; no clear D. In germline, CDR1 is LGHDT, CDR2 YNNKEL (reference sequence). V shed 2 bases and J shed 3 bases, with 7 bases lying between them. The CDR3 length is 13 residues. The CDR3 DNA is TGTGCCAGCAGCCAATCGATCGACACTGAAGCTTTCTTT. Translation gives CASSQSIDTEAFF.

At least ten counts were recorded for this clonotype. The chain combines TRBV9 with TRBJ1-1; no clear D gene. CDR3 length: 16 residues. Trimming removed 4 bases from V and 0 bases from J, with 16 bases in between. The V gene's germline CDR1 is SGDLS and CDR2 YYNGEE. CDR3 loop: CASSPQHWAMNTEAFF. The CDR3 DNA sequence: TGTGCCAGCAGCCCACAACATTGGGCCATGAACACTGAAGCTTTCTTT.